This TCR beta chain is drawn from a study of vaccination effects on CD4 cells after COVID-19. Study-wide background: Pre-vaccine samples were drawn 16 days and one week before the first dose.

The repertoire was sequenced with immunoSEQ multiplex PCR; TCRdb's copy has only in-frame clones and lacks some. The sample yields fewer than 35,000 clones, approximately 78% seen once. In the case of this clone: Antigen specificity is unknown.

The CDR3 is 13 amino acids. Between the trimmed V and J ends, which lost 0 bases and 5 bases, there was a span of 7 bases. Germline lookup yields CDR1 SNHLY and CDR2 FYNNEI. Before sequencing took place, the ViraFEST assay used viral peptide pools to expand antigen-specific CD4+ T cells. Having been cultured for approximately ten days, the cells underwent CD4+ T cell isolation. The person was diagnosed with PCR-confirmed SARS-CoV-2 infection between March and December 2020. The chain combines TRBV2 with TRBJ2-5, with unresolved D. This sequence was found in a human donor who had a prior SARS-CoV-2 infection. Sequencing was performed on CD4+ T cells from PBMCs cultured with a peptide pool, taken before COVID-19 vaccination. The CDR3 protein is CASSEATRETQYF. CDR3 sequence (DNA): TGTGCCAGCAGTGAAGCGACTCGTGAGACCCAGTACTTC.